Below are 14 T cell receptor beta chains sequenced from a single sample in a study of blood T cells in healthy people across ages. Using a J-beta primer mix together with a sample-barcoded 5' primer, a second PCR was run for roughly 7 to 11 cycles. TCRdb used MiXCR to reprocess the 5' RACE reads, holding one entry per CDR3 protein. The repertoire holds 1,100,000 or so distinct CDR3 sequences, under 45% seen once, with 18% in the top ten. Sequenced material: blood. The receptors here all came from a woman aged 55-70 years in good health.

The chain combines TRBV10-3 with TRBJ1-5, with D perhaps matching TRBD1 (6 bases). The CDR3 has 14 residues. The V end was cut by 5 bases, the J end by 3 bases, with 11 bases between. Germline-derived CDR1 and CDR2 are ENHRY and SYGVKD. The CDR3 region has the DNA TGTGCCATCAGTCCCGGACAGTTCAATCAGCCCCAGCATTTT. This translates into CAISPGQFNQPQHF.

The rearrangement joins TRBV7-2 to TRBJ2-3, with D perhaps matching TRBD1 (6 bases). Looked up from germline, CDR1 is SGHTA and CDR2 is FQGNSA. The V gene lost 5 bases and the J gene lost 0 bases, with 12 bases spanning the gap. CDR3 length: 15 amino acids. CDR3 nucleotides: TGTGCCAGCAGCCGACAGGTATATAGCACAGATACGCAGTATTTT. Amino acid sequence: CASSRQVYSTDTQYF.

Only one count was recorded for this clonotype. The J gene is TRBJ1-5, the V gene TRBV4-2, with 7 bases matching TRBD1. With 4 bases clipped from V and 4 bases from J, the junction kept 10 bases outside the gene matches. Germline CDR1 and CDR2: LGHNA and YNFKEQ. CDR3 length: 16 residues. The CDR3 sequence: CASSLGGAGQNQPQHF. The CDR3 DNA reads as TGTGCCAGCAGCCTCGGCGGGGCGGGACAGAATCAGCCCCAGCATTTT.

The chain recombines TRBV2 with TRBJ1-5; no firm D call. CDR3 size: 14 residues. Germline loops: CDR1 SNHLY, CDR2 FYNNEI. The V gene lost 3 bases and the J gene lost 3 bases, with 9 bases spanning the gap. CDR3 bases: TGTGCCAGCAGTGAGGCCAGGAACAATCAGCCCCAGCATTTT. Its protein is CASSEARNNQPQHF.

This clonotype was detected only a few times. The chain couples TRBV5-5 to TRBJ2-7; TRBD2 agrees at 10 bases. The V gene's germline CDR1 is SGHKS and CDR2 YYEKEE (reference sequence). The CDR3 is made up of 15 amino acids. V lost 4 bases, J lost 5 bases, and 9 bases stayed unmatched. Here the CDR3 reads CASSTTSGEAHEQYF. The CDR3 region has the DNA TGTGCCAGCAGCACAACTAGCGGGGAAGCCCACGAGCAGTACTTC.

This clonotype came up a few times. The CDR3 sequence is CASSPPEGILPHTDTQYF. The CDR3 DNA follows: TGTGCCAGCAGTCCACCGGAAGGGATCCTCCCACACACAGATACGCAGTATTTT. The chain recombines TRBV27 with TRBJ2-3, with D hard to call. V lost 5 bases to trimming and J lost 2 bases, with 23 bases between them. The CDR3 loop spans 18 amino acids. Germline V lookup: CDR1 MNHEY, CDR2 SMNVEV (reference sequence).

The J gene is TRBJ1-1, the V gene TRBV27; maybe TRBD1 (5 bases). With 2 bases removed from V and 2 bases from J, the gap between germline ends came to 15 bases. This CDR3 has 16 amino acids. CDR1 is MNHEY, CDR2 SMNVEV, per germline (reference sequence). CDR3 protein: CASSLEGTQTNTEAFF. The CDR3 DNA sequence: TGTGCCAGCAGTTTAGAGGGGACTCAAACCAACACTGAAGCTTTCTTT.

This clonotype was observed a single time. J is TRBJ2-3 and V is TRBV20-1, with TRBD2 identical over 9 bases. The germline V gene has CDR1 DFQATT and CDR2 SNEGSKA (reference sequence). This CDR3 has 17 residues. V trimming: 0 bases; J trimming: 0 bases; junction bases outside the gene matches: 7. CDR3 residues: CSARDKREDLSTDTQYF. The CDR3 nucleotides read TGCAGTGCTAGAGATAAGCGGGAGGACCTGAGCACAGATACGCAGTATTTT.

The chain uses TRBV20-1 and TRBJ2-7; D tentatively reads TRBD1 or TRBD2 (5 bases each). Trimming left V 3 bases short and J 2 bases short, with 11 bases between. The CDR3 spans 13 residues. Germline assignment: CDR1 DFQATT and CDR2 SNEGSKA (reference sequence). The CDR3 region is CSASGDGPYEQYF. DNA for the CDR3: TGCAGTGCTAGTGGGGACGGTCCCTACGAGCAGTACTTC.

This clonotype was observed a handful of times. V usage is TRBV20-1 and J usage is TRBJ2-7; D is perhaps TRBD2 (5 bases). V shed 4 bases and J shed 3 bases, with 16 bases lying between them. The CDR3 is made up of 14 amino acids. Germline CDR1 reads DFQATT; CDR2 reads SNEGSKA (reference sequence). The CDR3 loop reads CSANHGRRRYEQYF. The CDR3, as DNA: TGCAGTGCTAACCACGGTAGGAGGCGCTACGAGCAGTACTTC.

This clonotype was seen at least ten times. The chain joins TRBV29-1 to TRBJ2-5; no definite D call. Per germline, CDR1 SQVTM and CDR2 ANQGSEA. V lost 6 bases, J lost 5 bases, and 10 bases lay in between. This CDR3 is 11 amino acids long. The CDR3: CSVVSLETQYF. For the CDR3, the DNA is TGCAGCGTCGTCAGTCTGGAGACCCAGTACTTC.

This sequence joins TRBV29-1 and TRBJ2-1, with D possibly matching TRBD2 (6 bases). The CDR3 length is 13 residues. Germline-derived CDR1 and CDR2 are SQVTM and ANQGSEA. The V end lost 4 bases, the J end lost 2 bases, and 9 bases lay between the germline ends. CDR3 in amino acids: CSVGGRPYNEQFF. The CDR3 DNA reads TGCAGCGTTGGAGGGAGGCCCTACAATGAGCAGTTCTTC.

Only a few counts were recorded for this clonotype. The chain combines TRBV6-5 with TRBJ2-1; 9 bases map to TRBD2. Germline CDR1 and CDR2: MNHEY and SVGAGI. Trimming removed 4 bases from V and 7 bases from J; junction bases left unmatched: 14. The CDR3 sequence is 17 residues long. For the CDR3, the DNA is TGTGCCAGCAGTTCGATGGGTGGCGGGAGGGCCGTAAATGAGCAGTTCTTC. It translates to CASSSMGGGRAVNEQFF.

The rearrangement links TRBV5-1 to TRBJ2-5; D gene ambiguous. The germline CDR1 and CDR2 sequences are SGHRS and YFSETQ. CDR3 length equals 15 residues. The V end lost 0 bases, the J end lost 5 bases, and 14 bases lay between the germline ends. CDR3 protein: CASSLGELLFETQYF. The DNA of the CDR3 is TGCGCCAGCAGCTTGGGGGAACTCCTCTTTGAGACCCAGTACTTC. Full variable domain (remainder filled in from reference TRBV5-1 and TRBJ2-5): KAGVTQTPRYLIKTRGQQVTLSCSPISGHRSVSWYQQTPGQGLQFLFEYFSETQRNKGNFPGRFSGRQFSNSRSEMNVSTLELGDSALYLCASSLGELLFETQYFGPGTRLLVL.